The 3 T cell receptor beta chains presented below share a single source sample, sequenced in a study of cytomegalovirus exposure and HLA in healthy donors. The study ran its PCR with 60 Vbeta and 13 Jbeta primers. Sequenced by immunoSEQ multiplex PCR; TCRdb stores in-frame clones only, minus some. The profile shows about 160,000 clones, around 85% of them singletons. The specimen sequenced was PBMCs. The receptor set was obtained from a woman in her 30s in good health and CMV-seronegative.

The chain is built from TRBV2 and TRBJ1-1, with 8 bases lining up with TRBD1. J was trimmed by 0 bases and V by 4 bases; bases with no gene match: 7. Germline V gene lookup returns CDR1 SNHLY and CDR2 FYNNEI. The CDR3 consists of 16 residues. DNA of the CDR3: TGTGCCAGCAGTGCCGGGACAGGCCTAATGAACACTGAAGCTTTCTTT. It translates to CASSAGTGLMNTEAFF.

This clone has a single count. The chain's CDR3 is CATEGAGETQYF. The DNA of the CDR3 is TGTGCCACCGAGGGGGCTGGGGAGACCCAGTACTTC. The chain employs TRBV19 and TRBJ2-5, with TRBD1 matching over 7 bases. Germline V CDR1 and CDR2: LNHDA, SQIVND (reference sequence). V lost 10 bases, J lost 5 bases, and 7 bases stayed unmatched. The CDR3 contains 12 residues.

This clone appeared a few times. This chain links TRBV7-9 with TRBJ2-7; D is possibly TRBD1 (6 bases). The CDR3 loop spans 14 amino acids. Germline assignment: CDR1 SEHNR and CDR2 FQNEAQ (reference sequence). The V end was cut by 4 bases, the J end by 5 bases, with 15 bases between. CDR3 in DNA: TGTGCCAGCAGCTCCTCCCGGGACACCCACGAGCAGTACTTC. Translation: CASSSSRDTHEQYF.